The 25 T cell receptor beta chains presented below share a single source sample, sequenced in a study of technical replicates of blood from four donors. Profiling relied on immunoSEQ multiplex PCR, and the TCRdb table lists in-frame clones only, not all of them. The repertoire has about 100,000 clones, 95% of them found once; the top ten carry 0.21%. The sample consisted of T cells isolated from PBMCs. The receptors shown here come from a human donor in good health.

The chain carries TRBV30 and TRBJ1-2, with a possible D match to TRBD1 (5 bases). The CDR3 sequence is 13 residues long. V lost 0 bases to trimming and J lost 7 bases, with 12 bases between them. Per germline, CDR1 GTSNPN and CDR2 SVGIG (reference sequence). The CDR3 sequence: CAWSVTRGGGYTF. CDR3 nucleotides: TGTGCCTGGAGTGTAACAAGGGGCGGTGGCTACACCTTC.

This clone was seen only a few times. The chain links TRBV5-1 to TRBJ2-5; the match to TRBD1 covers 7 bases. J lost 1 base, V lost 3 bases, and 6 bases had no gene match. The CDR3 length is 15 residues. Germline CDR1 is SGHRS and CDR2 is YFSETQ. CDR3: CASSSGQAGQETQYF. The CDR3 DNA follows: TGCGCCAGCAGCTCAGGACAGGCAGGCCAAGAGACCCAGTACTTC. Full variable domain (remainder filled in from reference TRBV5-1 and TRBJ2-5): KAGVTQTPRYLIKTRGQQVTLSCSPISGHRSVSWYQQTPGQGLQFLFEYFSETQRNKGNFPGRFSGRQFSNSRSEMNVSTLELGDSALYLCASSSGQAGQETQYFGPGTRLLVL.

The rearrangement joins TRBV5-1 to TRBJ1-6, with D perhaps TRBD1 (6 bases). The CDR3 covers 14 residues. Per germline, CDR1 SGHRS and CDR2 YFSETQ. Trimming left V 6 bases short and J 7 bases short, with 14 bases between. The CDR3 protein is CASTEARGNSPLHF. The CDR3 DNA follows: TGCGCCAGCACCGAGGCTAGGGGGAATTCACCCCTCCACTTT.

This clone was recorded once. For the CDR3, the DNA is TGTGCCAGCATCGATCGACTAGCGGTCACAGATACGCAGTATTTT. As protein: CASIDRLAVTDTQYF. The rearrangement uses TRBV2 and TRBJ2-3; 9 bases are a match to TRBD2. Germline lookup yields CDR1 SNHLY and CDR2 FYNNEI. This CDR3 spans 15 amino acids. V lost 7 bases and J lost 2; bases outside the gene matches: 7. Using reference TRBV2 and TRBJ2-3 for the parts outside the CDR3, the full variable domain is EPEVTQTPSHQVTQMGQEVILRCVPISNHLYFYWYRQILGQKVEFLVSFYNNEISEKSEIFDDQFSVERPDGSNFTLKIRSTKLEDSAMYFCASIDRLAVTDTQYFGPGTRLTVL.

This sequence joins TRBV15 and TRBJ1-1; D gene uncertain. Trimming stripped 0 bases from V and 0 bases from J, with 8 bases between. The CDR3 runs to 15 residues. Per germline, CDR1 LNHNV and CDR2 YYDKDF (reference sequence). The CDR3 spells CATSRDQQMNTEAFF. DNA for the CDR3: TGTGCCACCAGCAGAGATCAACAGATGAACACTGAAGCTTTCTTT.

The chain combines TRBV15 with TRBJ1-2; a weak D match, TRBD1 (6 bases). CDR3 length: 17 amino acids. Trimming took off 3 bases at V and 0 bases at J, with 17 bases between the two ends. The V gene's germline CDR1 is LNHNV and CDR2 YYDKDF (reference sequence). CDR3 protein: CATSSEIWGLTNYGYTF. CDR3 sequence (DNA): TGTGCCACCAGCAGCGAGATTTGGGGGCTCACTAACTATGGCTACACCTTC. Together with reference TRBV15 and TRBJ1-2, the CDR3 gives the full variable domain: DAMVIQNPRYQVTQFGKPVTLSCSQTLNHNVMYWYQQKSSQAPKLLFHYYDKDFNNEADTPDNFQSRRPNTSFCFLDIRSPGLGDTAMYLCATSSEIWGLTNYGYTFGSGTRLTVV.

This clone was picked up a small number of times. The rearrangement uses TRBV30 and TRBJ1-1, with 7 bases that match TRBD1. Trimming removed 1 base from V and 7 bases from J; junction bases left unmatched: 3. CDR1 is GTSNPN and CDR2 is SVGIG in the germline V gene (reference sequence). This CDR3 has 12 residues. The CDR3 DNA reads TGTGCCTGGAGTGAGGGGACAGATGAAGCTTTCTTT. Protein: CAWSEGTDEAFF.

J is TRBJ1-2 and V is TRBV6-1; D uncertain. Trimming left V 3 bases short and J 6 bases short, with 8 bases between. The CDR3 consists of 12 residues. Germline lookup yields CDR1 MNHNS and CDR2 SASEGT. The CDR3 spells CASSDSGNGYTF. Here the CDR3 DNA reads TGTGCCAGCAGTGACAGCGGCAATGGCTACACCTTC.

V usage is TRBV28 and J usage is TRBJ1-2, with 10 bases aligning to TRBD1. Germline assignment: CDR1 MDHEN and CDR2 SYDVKM. CDR3 length equals 15 residues. The junction had 7 bases not matched to a gene; V was cut back by 2 bases and J by 7 bases. CDR3 sequence (DNA): TGTGCCAGCAGTTTAGGACAGGGGGAGGTTATTGGCTACACCTTC. Its protein product is CASSLGQGEVIGYTF.

This chain uses TRBV4-2 with TRBJ1-6; 7 bases are shared with TRBD1. V lost 0 bases and J lost 7; bases outside the gene matches: 6. This CDR3 comprises 16 residues. The V gene's germline CDR1 is LGHNA and CDR2 YNFKEQ. CDR3 protein: CASSQEEGARNSPLHF. CDR3 coding DNA: TGTGCCAGCAGCCAAGAAGAGGGGGCAAGGAATTCACCCCTCCACTTT.

The rearrangement joins TRBV2 to TRBJ2-5; D is ambiguous. Germline CDR1 is SNHLY and CDR2 is FYNNEI. This CDR3 has 18 residues. Deletions cut 6 bases from V and 4 bases from J, with 27 bases between. CDR3 sequence reads: CASSGALSWQIDLETQYF. In DNA form, the CDR3 reads TGTGCCAGCAGCGGAGCGCTTTCATGGCAGATTGATTTAGAGACCCAGTACTTC. Based on the CDR3 plus reference TRBV2 and TRBJ2-5, the full variable domain is EPEVTQTPSHQVTQMGQEVILRCVPISNHLYFYWYRQILGQKVEFLVSFYNNEISEKSEIFDDQFSVERPDGSNFTLKIRSTKLEDSAMYFCASSGALSWQIDLETQYFGPGTRLLVL.

The chain carries TRBV14 and TRBJ1-1; 7 bases line up with TRBD1. The V and J ends lost 0 bases and 7 bases, in that order; junction bases with no gene match: 8. The CDR3 is made up of 15 amino acids. Germline V CDR1 and CDR2: SGHDN, FVKESK. CDR3: CASSQDLGQRIEAFF. In DNA, the CDR3 is TGTGCCAGCAGCCAAGATTTGGGACAGCGGATTGAAGCTTTCTTT.

J is TRBJ1-1 and V is TRBV9; tentatively, D is TRBD1 (6 bases). V was cut by 4 bases and J by 4 bases, with 17 bases left in between. In germline, CDR1 is SGDLS, CDR2 YYNGEE. This CDR3 is built from 15 residues. CDR3 loop: CASSPQGKGGTEAFF. The CDR3 DNA is TGTGCCAGCAGCCCACAGGGCAAGGGCGGCACTGAAGCTTTCTTT.

The CDR3 spells CASSASLISGTSNEQFF. Written as DNA, the CDR3 is TGCGCCAGCAGCGCCTCATTAATCTCCGGGACTTCCAATGAGCAGTTCTTC. The chain uses TRBV5-1 and TRBJ2-1, with D possibly being TRBD2 (6 bases). The germline CDR1 and CDR2 sequences are SGHRS and YFSETQ. Trimming stripped 4 bases from V and 6 bases from J, with 23 bases between. The CDR3 has 17 amino acids.

V gene TRBV5-1 combines with J gene TRBJ2-1, with 9 nucleotides matching TRBD1. The germline V gene has CDR1 SGHRS and CDR2 YFSETQ. The CDR3 runs 13 residues. V was clipped by 4 bases and J by 6 bases; unmatched bases: 2. CDR3 sequence reads: CASSVTGGNEQFF. The CDR3 DNA reads as TGCGCCAGCAGCGTGACAGGGGGCAATGAGCAGTTCTTC.

This clone is a singleton in its sample. The chain joins TRBV19 to TRBJ2-1; the match to TRBD2 covers 7 bases. V was pared by 6 bases and J by 5 bases, with 13 bases of the junction left unmatched. CDR3 size: 16 residues. Germline CDR1 reads LNHDA; CDR2 reads SQIVND (reference sequence). The CDR3 loop is CASSPVWLAANNEQFF. In DNA form, the CDR3 reads TGTGCCAGTAGCCCGGTCTGGCTAGCGGCTAACAATGAGCAGTTCTTC.

CDR3 bases: TGTGCCAGCAGCCTGATGCTCGGGGGTAATGAGCAGTTCTTC. Translation: CASSLMLGGNEQFF. This chain connects TRBV7-8 to TRBJ2-1; weak D call: TRBD2 (6 bases). The CDR3 runs 14 residues. V was cut by 5 bases and J by 7 bases, with 15 bases left in between. CDR1 and CDR2 from the germline V gene are SGHVS and FQNEAQ.

This clone was counted a single time. This chain uses TRBV10-2 with TRBJ1-1, with 10 bases fitting TRBD1. CDR3 length equals 14 residues. Per the germline V gene, CDR1 is WSHSY and CDR2 is SAAADI. The V gene end was trimmed by 5 bases and the J gene end by 7 bases; junction bases not matched to a gene: 7. Here the CDR3 reads CASSMGGTGVEAFF. In nucleotides, the CDR3 is TGCGCCAGCAGTATGGGAGGGACAGGGGTTGAAGCTTTCTTT.

The V gene is TRBV27, the J gene TRBJ2-7, with 10 bases that match TRBD1. The CDR3 is 16 amino acids. Trimming took 3 bases from V and 6 from J; bases not matched to a gene: 11. CDR1 MNHEY and CDR2 SMNVEV come from the germline V gene (reference sequence). CDR3 coding DNA: TGTGCCAGCAGTTTCATACCGGGACAGGGGCTGCCCGAGCAGTACTTC. It is translated as CASSFIPGQGLPEQYF.

The chain uses TRBV6-1 and TRBJ2-1; 10 bases line up with TRBD2. This CDR3 is built from 17 residues. Trimming cost V 4 bases and J 6 bases; bases outside gene matches: 12. Germline loops: CDR1 MNHNS, CDR2 SASEGT. The DNA for the CDR3 is TGTGCCAGCAGTGGCAGTTCTAGCGGGAGAGGTCTCAATGAGCAGTTCTTC. Protein product: CASSGSSSGRGLNEQFF.

This chain links TRBV30 with TRBJ2-5, with D perhaps TRBD1 (6 bases). This CDR3 is built from 13 residues. Germline loops: CDR1 GTSNPN, CDR2 SVGIG (reference sequence). V was trimmed by 5 bases and J by 3 bases, leaving 13 bases between them. DNA of the CDR3: TGTGCCTGGGCACAGGGAATAGAAGAGACCCAGTACTTC. Protein: CAWAQGIEETQYF.

V usage is TRBV29-1 and J usage is TRBJ1-1; weak D call: TRBD1 (6 bases). The V gene's germline CDR1 is SQVTM and CDR2 ANQGSEA. Trimming pared 7 bases from V and 2 bases from J, leaving 14 bases between. This CDR3 comprises 13 residues. This CDR3 reads CSASGGTNTEAFF. As DNA, the CDR3 is TGCAGCGCATCGGGGGGGACAAACACTGAAGCTTTCTTT.

This sequence joins TRBV5-4 and TRBJ1-1; tentative D call: TRBD1 (5 bases). Germline V lookup: CDR1 SGHNT, CDR2 YYREEE (reference sequence). This CDR3 region has 13 residues. The V end was cut by 2 bases, the J end by 4 bases, with 9 bases between. DNA of the CDR3: TGTGCCAGCAGCTTATTGGGGGGCACTGAAGCTTTCTTT. This gives the protein CASSLLGGTEAFF.

The rearrangement links TRBV10-1 to TRBJ2-5, with TRBD2 as a possible D gene (6 bases). Trimming removed 5 bases from V and 11 bases from J, with 15 bases in between. The CDR3 is 12 amino acids. Germline CDR1 is WNHNN and CDR2 is SYGVQD (reference sequence). The CDR3 DNA reads as TGCGCCAGCAGTCGGGACTGGCTGGAGCAGTACTTC. Its protein is CASSRDWLEQYF.

The gene calls are TRBV19 and TRBJ1-2, with 10 bases that match TRBD1. Per the germline V gene, CDR1 is LNHDA and CDR2 is SQIVND (reference sequence). The CDR3 extends over 15 amino acids. V trimming: 9 bases; J trimming: 4 bases; junction bases outside the gene matches: 11. The DNA for the CDR3 is TGTGCCAGCCGACAGGGGGCCCATTCCCTCTATGGCTACACCTTC. Protein product: CASRQGAHSLYGYTF.